Below are 25 T cell receptor beta chains sequenced from a single sample in a study of shared clonotypes between healthy human individuals. Sequenced by immunoSEQ multiplex PCR; TCRdb stores in-frame clones only, minus some. The table shows 2,500,000 or so clones, with approximately 92% occurring only once. Sequencing used naive CD4+ T cells sorted from blood. Noted subset: CD45RA+ positively selected. The receptors originated from a man between 18 and 29 years old in good health.

The chain carries TRBV6-1 and TRBJ2-1; D not resolved. The CDR3 loop spans 17 amino acids. The germline V gene has CDR1 MNHNS and CDR2 SASEGT. V was trimmed by 4 bases and J by 0 bases, leaving 16 bases between them. CDR3 amino acids: CASSVLQTDVSYNEQFF. CDR3 coding DNA: TGTGCCAGCAGTGTTCTGCAGACTGATGTCTCCTACAATGAGCAGTTCTTC.

The genes are TRBV6-5 and TRBJ1-2, with 9 bases fitting TRBD1. Trimming at V came to 0 bases and at J to 6 bases, leaving 5 bases not matched to a gene. Germline lookup yields CDR1 MNHEY and CDR2 SVGAGI. The CDR3 contains 15 residues. The CDR3 region has the DNA TGTGCCAGCAGTTACTCTGAGGGACAGGGTAATGGCTACACCTTC. As protein: CASSYSEGQGNGYTF.

The chain has TRBV6-1 and TRBJ1-1; TRBD1 is a possible D gene (5 bases). Germline V gene data show CDR1 as MNHNS and CDR2 as SASEGT. The length of the CDR3 is 13 residues. V lost 7 bases to trimming and J lost 8 bases, with 17 bases between them. The CDR3 DNA is TGTGCCAGCAACGAAGGCCAGGGACTCGAAGCTTTCTTT. Translation: CASNEGQGLEAFF.

This rearrangement joins TRBV5-1 to TRBJ2-1, with unresolved D. Germline CDR1 SGHRS, CDR2 YFSETQ. The length of the CDR3 is 13 residues. Trimming cost V 0 bases and J 8 bases, with 9 bases left between them. The CDR3 loop is CASSLVSVDEQFF. The CDR3 coding sequence is TGCGCCAGCAGCTTGGTCTCAGTGGATGAGCAGTTCTTC.

The rearrangement uses TRBV7-2 and TRBJ2-1; TRBD2 is a possible D gene (6 bases). The germline V and J ends were trimmed by 2 bases and 14 bases, with 19 bases remaining between them. The germline CDR1 and CDR2 sequences are SGHTA and FQGNSA. CDR3 length: 14 residues. In nucleotides, the CDR3 is TGTGCCAGCAGCTTATCCAGACTAGAACCACAAGAGTTCTTC. Its protein is CASSLSRLEPQEFF.

This chain connects TRBV13 to TRBJ2-7, with D possibly TRBD1 on 5 matching bases. The V and J ends lost 3 bases and 1 base respectively, with 13 bases between them. The CDR3 is 15 amino acids. Germline loops: CDR1 PRHDT, CDR2 FYEKMQ (reference sequence). CDR3 nucleotides: TGTGCCAGCAGCTTCGACAGAGCATTTTCCTACGAGCAGTACTTC. It specifies CASSFDRAFSYEQYF.

V gene TRBV28 combines with J gene TRBJ1-5, with 9 bases matching TRBD1. CDR3 length: 16 amino acids. Per germline, CDR1 MDHEN and CDR2 SYDVKM. V lost 6 bases to trimming and J lost 3 bases; unmatched junction nucleotides: 9. CDR3 DNA: TGTGCCAGCAGCTCACCGGGACAGGGATCCAATCAGCCCCAGCATTTT. Amino acid sequence: CASSSPGQGSNQPQHF.

The chain links TRBV25-1 to TRBJ2-5; the match to TRBD2 covers 9 bases. The junction had 8 bases not matched to a gene; V was cut back by 5 bases and J by 1 base. The CDR3 has 16 residues. CDR1 is MGHDK, CDR2 SYGVNS, per germline. This CDR3 is CASSHRLAALQETQYF. Here the CDR3 DNA reads TGTGCCAGCAGTCATCGACTAGCGGCCCTCCAAGAGACCCAGTACTTC.

This chain uses TRBV6-5 with TRBJ2-6; the D gene is possibly TRBD2 (5 bases). The germline gives CDR1 MNHEY, CDR2 SVGAGI. The CDR3 runs 15 residues. Trimming stripped 2 bases from V and 4 bases from J, with 9 bases between. CDR3 nucleotide sequence: TGTGCCAGCAGTTACCGGGAAGCCGGGGCCAACGTCCTGACTTTC. Translated: CASSYREAGANVLTF.

To note about this clone: Other DNA variants within this sample encode the same CDR3. This chain joins TRBV18 and TRBJ1-4; no clear D. Deletions cut 1 base from V and 5 bases from J, with 5 bases between. Germline V lookup: CDR1 KGHSH, CDR2 LQKENI. This CDR3 comprises 13 residues. DNA for the CDR3: TGTGCCAGCTCACCACTCGAAAATGAAAAACTGTTTTTT. Amino acid sequence: CASSPLENEKLFF.

The rearrangement uses TRBV5-6 and TRBJ2-3; possible D gene TRBD1, 6 bases. From germline, CDR1 is SGHDT and CDR2 YYEEEE. CDR3 length: 13 amino acids. V gave up 3 bases and J gave up 6 bases, with 11 bases separating them. The CDR3 DNA sequence: TGTGCCAGCAGCTCACAGGGAATTGATACGCAGTATTTT. Translating it yields CASSSQGIDTQYF.

A remark on this clone: The sample holds other DNA sequences that translate to the same CDR3. V and J are TRBV7-2 and TRBJ2-2; D may be TRBD2 (5 bases). Germline assignment: CDR1 SGHTA and CDR2 FQGNSA. The CDR3 extends over 12 amino acids. V was pared by 3 bases and J by 8 bases, with 7 bases between. As DNA, the CDR3 is TGTGCCAGCAGCTTGGAGGTGGGGGAGCTGTTTTTT. The encoded protein is CASSLEVGELFF.

V usage is TRBV18 and J usage is TRBJ2-7; D uncertain. The CDR3 is 14 residues long. CDR1 and CDR2 from the germline V gene are KGHSH and LQKENI. Trimming pared 2 bases from V and 3 bases from J, leaving 11 bases between. Here the CDR3 reads CASSPEGLRYEQYF. The CDR3 nucleotides are TGTGCCAGCTCACCAGAAGGGCTCCGCTACGAGCAGTACTTC.

CDR3 amino acids: CASSEGTSGIYEQYF. CDR3 DNA sequence: TGCGCCAGCAGTGAGGGGACTAGCGGAATATACGAGCAGTACTTC. The chain has TRBV10-1 and TRBJ2-7; TRBD2 agrees at 11 bases. The J segment lost 4 bases and the V segment lost 2 bases, leaving 4 bases of the junction unmatched. The CDR3 covers 15 residues. Germline loops: CDR1 WNHNN, CDR2 SYGVQD (reference sequence).

The V call is TRBV18, the J call TRBJ2-2; D not certain. Trimming cost V 0 bases and J 7 bases, with 12 bases left between them. The germline V gene encodes CDR1 KGHSH and CDR2 LQKENI. This CDR3 region has 15 residues. CDR3 sequence reads: CASSPPRGEHGELFF. CDR3 bases: TGTGCCAGCTCACCACCGCGAGGAGAGCACGGGGAGCTGTTTTTT.

The chain joins TRBV5-1 to TRBJ2-3; no firm D call. The CDR3 is 14 amino acids. Between the trimmed V and J ends, which lost 4 bases and 3 bases, there was a span of 12 bases. Per the germline V gene, CDR1 is SGHRS and CDR2 is YFSETQ. In nucleotides, the CDR3 is TGCGCCAGCAGCCCAGCGTATGGGACAGATACGCAGTATTTT. Translation gives CASSPAYGTDTQYF.

V and J are TRBV15 and TRBJ2-1; D is perhaps TRBD1 (5 bases). CDR1 is LNHNV and CDR2 is YYDKDF in the germline V gene (reference sequence). The CDR3 sequence is 13 residues long. V lost 9 bases and J 3 bases, leaving 12 bases between the germline ends. The CDR3 nucleotides are TGTGCCACGGGGCAGGTCCACTACAATGAGCAGTTCTTC. This encodes CATGQVHYNEQFF.

This clone has more than one count but fewer than ten. The chain uses TRBV14 and TRBJ1-2; 7 bases fit TRBD1. CDR1 is SGHDN, CDR2 FVKESK, per germline. Germline trimming cut 3 bases from V and 4 bases from J; bases unmatched to any gene: 5. This CDR3 region has 14 residues. The CDR3 is CASSQEDRAYGYTF. The CDR3 DNA sequence: TGTGCCAGCAGCCAGGAAGACAGGGCCTATGGCTACACCTTC.

The chain uses TRBV5-1 and TRBJ1-2; 7 nucleotides agree with TRBD1. J was trimmed by 6 bases and V by 1 base; bases with no gene match: 6. Germline V gives CDR1 SGHRS, CDR2 YFSETQ. The CDR3 loop spans 14 amino acids. The CDR3: CASSLYTGDHGYTF. The CDR3 DNA reads TGCGCCAGCAGCTTGTACACAGGGGACCATGGCTACACCTTC.

The chain carries TRBV19 and TRBJ2-3; weak D call: TRBD1 (6 bases). Germline V lookup: CDR1 LNHDA, CDR2 SQIVND (reference sequence). The CDR3 is made up of 14 amino acids. V was pared by 6 bases and J by 0 bases, with 10 bases between. CDR3 DNA sequence: TGTGCCAGTAGCAGGGGTGTCAGCACAGATACGCAGTATTTT. Translated, it gives CASSRGVSTDTQYF.

The V gene is TRBV7-3, the J gene TRBJ2-2, with D perhaps TRBD1 or TRBD2 (5 bases each). V dropped 2 bases and J dropped 6 bases, with 10 bases sitting between them. Germline V lookup: CDR1 SGHTA, CDR2 FQGTGA. The CDR3 sequence is 14 residues long. CDR3 amino acids: CASSLDGGAGELFF. DNA for the CDR3: TGTGCCAGCAGCTTAGATGGGGGTGCCGGGGAGCTGTTTTTT.

In nucleotides, the CDR3 is TGCGCCAGCAGCCAAGATGGGGACAGGGGAGGTTCACCCCTCCACTTT. Its protein product is CASSQDGDRGGSPLHF. The chain employs TRBV4-3 and TRBJ1-6; TRBD1 matches at 10 bases. Germline V gene data show CDR1 as LGHNA and CDR2 as YSLEER. Trimming took 0 bases from V and 9 from J; bases not matched to a gene: 5. CDR3 length: 16 amino acids.

CDR3 bases: TGTGCCTGGAGCGAACAGGTTAACTATGGCTACACCTTC. Protein: CAWSEQVNYGYTF. The rearrangement joins TRBV30 to TRBJ1-2; tentative D call: TRBD1 (5 bases). The CDR3 runs to 13 residues. Trimming took off 3 bases at V and 1 base at J, with 9 bases between the two ends. Looked up from germline, CDR1 is GTSNPN and CDR2 is SVGIG (reference sequence).

This clone was observed once. CDR3 sequence (DNA): TGTGCCAGTAGTATAGATCAGGGGGCTATTGAGTTCTTC. It translates to CASSIDQGAIEFF. The rearrangement joins TRBV19 to TRBJ2-1; 8 bases match TRBD1. The germline gives CDR1 LNHDA, CDR2 SQIVND (reference sequence). Losses at the gene ends were 0 bases for V and 14 bases for J; bases not matched to a gene: 6. There are 13 residues in the CDR3.

Turning to this clone: Mismatch with germline at one junction end may stem from a read error. The chain uses TRBV7-7 and TRBJ2-1; 11 bases agree with TRBD1. CDR3 length: 16 residues. CDR1 and CDR2 from the germline V gene are SSHAT and FNYEAQ (reference sequence). The CDR3 coding sequence is TGTGCTAGCAGCCCAGGACAGGGGGCATCCTACAATGAGCAGTTCTTC. Translating it yields CASSPGQGASYNEQFF. Supplemented by reference TRBV7-7 and TRBJ2-1, the full variable domain reads GAGVSQSPRYKVTKRGQDVTLRCDPISSHATLYWYQQALGQGPEFLTYFNYEAQPDKSGLPSDRFSAERPEGSISTLTIQRTEQRDSAMYRCASSPGQGASYNEQFFGPGTRLTVL.